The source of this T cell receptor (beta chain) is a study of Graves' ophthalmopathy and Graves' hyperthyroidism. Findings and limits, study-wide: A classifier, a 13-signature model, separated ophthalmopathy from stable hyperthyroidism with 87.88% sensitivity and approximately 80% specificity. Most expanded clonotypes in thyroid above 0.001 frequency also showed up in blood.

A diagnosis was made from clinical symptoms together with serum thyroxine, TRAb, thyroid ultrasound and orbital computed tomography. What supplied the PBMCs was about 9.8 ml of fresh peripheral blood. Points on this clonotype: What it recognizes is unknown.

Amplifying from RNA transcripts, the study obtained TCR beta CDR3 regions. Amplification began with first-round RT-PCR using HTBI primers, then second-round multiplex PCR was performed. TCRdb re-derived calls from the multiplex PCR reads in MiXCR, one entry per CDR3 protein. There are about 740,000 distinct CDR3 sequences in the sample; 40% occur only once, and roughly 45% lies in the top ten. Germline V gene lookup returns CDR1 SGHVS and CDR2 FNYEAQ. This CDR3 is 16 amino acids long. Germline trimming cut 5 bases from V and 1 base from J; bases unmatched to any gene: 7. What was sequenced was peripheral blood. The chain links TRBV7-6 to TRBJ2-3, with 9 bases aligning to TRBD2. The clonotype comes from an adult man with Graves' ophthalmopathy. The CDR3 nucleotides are TGTGCCAGCAGCCTCCTAGCGGGGAGGGGCACAGATACGCAGTATTTT. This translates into CASSLLAGRGTDTQYF.